The 18 T cell receptor beta chains below were found in one sample sequenced in a study of CD8+ T cells in alopecia areata (dated 2018 in TCRdb). Library method: the immunoSEQ multiplex PCR assay. For TCR sequencing, RNA was extracted from every sample and reverse transcribed into cDNA to serve as template. TCRdb mirrors the immuneACCESS table, restricted to in-frame sequences. Some clones are absent from its copies; in checked studies, under half trace to an unresolved V gene, and the reason for the others is unknown. This sample has roughly 100,000 clones in its table, and roughly 45% of those were observed once. Together, the top ten hold roughly 18% of the sample. Read against the paper, the sample's time point label means: 24 weeks on oral tofacitinib. What this sample's treatment or condition label stands for: oral pan-JAK inhibitor, 5-10 mg twice daily. The sample consisted of CD8+ T cells sorted from blood, taken at week 24, from a patient treated with tofacitinib. The receptors originated from a human donor with alopecia areata.

CDR3 nucleotides: TGTGCCACCAGCCCGGGGCTATACAATGAGCAGTTCTTC. This gives the protein CATSPGLYNEQFF. The V gene is TRBV15, the J gene TRBJ2-1; perhaps D is TRBD1 or TRBD2 (5 bases each). The CDR3 covers 13 residues. The V end was cut by 5 bases, the J end by 4 bases, with 9 bases between. Per germline, CDR1 LNHNV and CDR2 YYDKDF (reference sequence).

The chain carries TRBV7-9 and TRBJ1-2, with TRBD1 identical over 10 bases. The CDR3 consists of 14 residues. Trimming cost V 4 bases and J 5 bases; bases outside gene matches: 4. CDR1 is SEHNR, CDR2 FQNEAQ, per germline (reference sequence). The DNA of the CDR3 is TGTGCCAGCAGCTCCCTGGGACAGGGGTATGGCTACACCTTC. Translation: CASSSLGQGYGYTF.

This clone turned up a few times. The chain has TRBV28 and TRBJ2-3; 8 nucleotides agree with TRBD2. The ends lost 6 bases at V and 5 bases at J; junction bases unmatched: 13. The CDR3 spans 16 residues. Germline assignment: CDR1 MDHEN and CDR2 SYDVKM. The CDR3 sequence: CASSRTSGSHGDTQYF. DNA of the CDR3: TGTGCCAGCAGCCGGACCAGCGGGAGTCACGGAGATACGCAGTATTTT.

This clone has only a few counts. The J gene is TRBJ2-7, the V gene TRBV29-1; D gene ambiguous. CDR1 SQVTM and CDR2 ANQGSEA come from the germline V gene. This CDR3 region has 13 residues. Trimming removed 5 bases at V and 1 base at J, with 12 bases between. The CDR3 DNA follows: TGCAGCGTTAGTGGGGTACGGTCCTACGAGCAGTACTTC. Protein product: CSVSGVRSYEQYF.

The chain couples TRBV30 to TRBJ2-7; the D is unclear. The V gene's germline CDR1 is GTSNPN and CDR2 SVGIG (reference sequence). The CDR3 spans 10 residues. With 5 bases removed from V and 7 bases from J, the gap between germline ends came to 9 bases. The CDR3 reads CAWGTGEQYF. CDR3 nucleotide sequence: TGTGCCTGGGGAACCGGGGAGCAGTACTTC.

This clone was detected many times. V gene TRBV7-2 combines with J gene TRBJ2-3, with TRBD2 matching over 10 bases. Trimming at V came to 5 bases and at J to 4 bases, leaving 9 bases not matched to a gene. The CDR3 sequence is 16 residues long. In germline, CDR1 is SGHTA, CDR2 FQGNSA. The CDR3 nucleotides read TGTGCCAGCAGCCAGCTAGCGGGAGATTCGCCAGATACGCAGTATTTT. It specifies CASSQLAGDSPDTQYF.

The genes are TRBV9 and TRBJ2-1; D gene uncertain. The CDR3 totals 17 residues. Germline values: CDR1 SGDLS, CDR2 YYNGEE. The V end was cut by 0 bases, the J end by 5 bases, with 18 bases between. CDR3 DNA sequence: TGTGCCAGCAGCGTAGACGGTGCGGCACATTGGAACAATGAGCAGTTCTTC. This encodes CASSVDGAAHWNNEQFF.

J is TRBJ2-3 and V is TRBV5-4, with D perhaps TRBD1 (6 bases). The CDR3 consists of 15 residues. Between the trimmed V and J ends, which lost 4 bases and 3 bases, there was a span of 15 bases. The germline CDR1 and CDR2 sequences are SGHNT and YYREEE (reference sequence). CDR3 protein: CASSDFQQGTDTQYF. The CDR3 nucleotides are TGTGCCAGCAGCGATTTCCAACAGGGAACAGATACGCAGTATTTT.

The chain carries TRBV6-5 and TRBJ2-5, with 7 bases lining up with TRBD2. Germline CDR1 and CDR2: MNHEY and SVGAGI. This CDR3 has 14 residues. V shed 6 bases, J shed 2 bases, and the junction held 6 bases outside the gene matches. The CDR3 loop is CASSPWGGQETQYF. CDR3 sequence (DNA): TGTGCCAGCAGCCCATGGGGAGGGCAAGAGACCCAGTACTTC.

The chain uses TRBV7-9 and TRBJ2-7; TRBD2 matches at 8 bases. Germline V gives CDR1 SEHNR, CDR2 FQNEAQ (reference sequence). V lost 3 bases to trimming and J lost 5 bases; unmatched junction nucleotides: 6. This CDR3 comprises 14 residues. This CDR3 reads CASSLSGSSDEQYF. CDR3 coding DNA: TGTGCCAGCAGCTTGAGCGGGAGTTCCGACGAGCAGTACTTC. The entire variable domain, with the rest obtained from reference TRBV7-9 and TRBJ2-7, is as follows: DTGVSQNPRHKITKRGQNVTFRCDPISEHNRLYWYRQTLGQGPEFLTYFQNEAQLEKSRLLSDRFSAERPKGSFSTLEIQRTEQGDSAMYLCASSLSGSSDEQYFGPGTRLTVT.

The V call is TRBV19, the J call TRBJ2-7, with D possibly matching TRBD1 (5 bases). CDR3 length: 16 residues. V lost 4 bases, J lost 5 bases, and 21 bases lay in between. Germline assignment: CDR1 LNHDA and CDR2 SQIVND (reference sequence). CDR3 coding DNA: TGTGCCAGTAGTACTCCCAATTACCGACAGCTGCACGAGCAGTACTTC. Translating it yields CASSTPNYRQLHEQYF.

The gene calls are TRBV15 and TRBJ2-7; 12 nucleotides match TRBD2. Trimming removed 3 bases from V and 3 bases from J; junction bases left unmatched: 9. CDR1 LNHNV and CDR2 YYDKDF come from the germline V gene (reference sequence). This CDR3 spans 17 amino acids. This CDR3 reads CATSRPTTSGGLYEQYF. The DNA of the CDR3 is TGTGCCACCAGCAGGCCCACTACTAGCGGGGGGCTCTACGAGCAGTACTTC. Drawing the rest from reference TRBV15 and TRBJ2-7, the complete variable domain is DAMVIQNPRYQVTQFGKPVTLSCSQTLNHNVMYWYQQKSSQAPKLLFHYYDKDFNNEADTPDNFQSRRPNTSFCFLDIRSPGLGDTAMYLCATSRPTTSGGLYEQYFGPGTRLTVT.

This clone was counted only a few times. This chain links TRBV10-3 with TRBJ2-3; 9 bases map to TRBD1. J lost 1 base, V lost 2 bases, and 4 bases had no gene match. Germline values: CDR1 ENHRY, CDR2 SYGVKD. The CDR3 runs to 16 residues. This CDR3 is CAISEERTGGTDTQYF. The DNA of the CDR3 is TGTGCCATCAGTGAGGAAAGGACAGGGGGCACAGATACGCAGTATTTT.

The rearrangement uses TRBV9 and TRBJ2-6; D perhaps matches TRBD2 (5 bases). Per the germline V gene, CDR1 is SGDLS and CDR2 is YYNGEE. The length of the CDR3 is 17 residues. Between the trimmed V and J ends, which lost 4 bases and 3 bases, there was a span of 17 bases. CDR3 nucleotides: TGTGCCAGCAGCTCCCCGAGGGTACGTCTTGGGGCCAACGTCCTGACTTTC. This codes for CASSSPRVRLGANVLTF.

J is TRBJ2-5 and V is TRBV19; 12 positions match TRBD2. The CDR3 spans 16 residues. After removal of 7 bases from V and 5 bases from J, the junction contained 11 bases not matched to a gene. Germline CDR1 reads LNHDA; CDR2 reads SQIVND (reference sequence). The CDR3 DNA sequence: TGTGCCAGTAATGGACTAGCGGGATCAGGTCTCGAGACCCAGTACTTC. Protein product: CASNGLAGSGLETQYF.

This clone has a single count. V gene TRBV27 combines with J gene TRBJ1-1, with unresolved D. Germline CDR1 and CDR2: MNHEY and SMNVEV (reference sequence). This CDR3 region has 15 residues. V gave up 0 bases and J gave up 0 bases, with 8 bases separating them. CDR3: CASSLSLTMNTEAFF. CDR3 nucleotides: TGTGCCAGCAGTTTATCTCTGACCATGAACACTGAAGCTTTCTTT.

This clone turned up a few times. V usage is TRBV19 and J usage is TRBJ2-1; TRBD2 agrees at 9 bases. Germline V gives CDR1 LNHDA, CDR2 SQIVND (reference sequence). The CDR3 is 15 amino acids. Losses at the gene ends were 6 bases for V and 0 bases for J; bases not matched to a gene: 3. This CDR3 is CASSETSGSYNEQFF. The DNA for the CDR3 is TGTGCCAGTAGCGAGACTAGCGGCTCCTACAATGAGCAGTTCTTC.

The chain carries TRBV19 and TRBJ2-5, with 8 positions matching TRBD1. The CDR3 is made up of 17 amino acids. Germline CDR1 and CDR2: LNHDA and SQIVND (reference sequence). V gave up 6 bases and J gave up 5 bases; unmatched junction bases: 17. DNA for the CDR3: TGTGCCAGTAGGGAAAATGCAGGGGGCCCCATTATGGAGACCCAGTACTTC. Translating gives CASRENAGGPIMETQYF.